This T cell receptor beta chain is from a study of blood T cell repertoires in COVID-19. Profiled with immunoSEQ multiplex PCR; TCRdb holds only in-frame clones, not every one. The sample lists over 200,000 clones, around 86% occurring once. The source is a man younger than 30 who had recovered from COVID-19. Sequencing was carried out using PBMCs or T cells enriched from blood (not recorded which).

The CDR3 sequence: CAAGGPGGELFF. CDR3 in DNA: TGTGCCGCAGGGGGGCCGGGCGGGGAGCTGTTTTTT. The chain is built from TRBV12-3 or TRBV12-4 and TRBJ2-2; D is possibly TRBD1 (7 bases). The CDR3 totals 12 residues. Trimming stripped 11 bases from V and 7 bases from J, with 14 bases between.